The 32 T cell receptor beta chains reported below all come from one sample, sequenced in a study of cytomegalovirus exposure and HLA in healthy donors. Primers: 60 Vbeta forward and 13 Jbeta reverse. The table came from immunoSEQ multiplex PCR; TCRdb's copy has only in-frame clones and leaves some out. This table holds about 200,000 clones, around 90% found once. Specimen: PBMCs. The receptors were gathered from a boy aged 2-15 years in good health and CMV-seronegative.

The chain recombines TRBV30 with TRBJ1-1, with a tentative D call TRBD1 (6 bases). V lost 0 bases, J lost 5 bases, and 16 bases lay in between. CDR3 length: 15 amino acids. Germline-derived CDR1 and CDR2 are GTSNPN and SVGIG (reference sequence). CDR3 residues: CAWSVTGHTGTEAFF. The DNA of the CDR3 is TGTGCCTGGAGTGTGACCGGGCATACAGGGACTGAAGCTTTCTTT.

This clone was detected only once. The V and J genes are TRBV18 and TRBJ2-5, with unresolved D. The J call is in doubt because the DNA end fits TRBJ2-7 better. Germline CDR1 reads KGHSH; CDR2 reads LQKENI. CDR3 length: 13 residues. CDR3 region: CASSPAQNYEQYF. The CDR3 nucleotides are TGTGCCAGCTCACCGGCGCAGAACTACGAGCAGTACTTC.

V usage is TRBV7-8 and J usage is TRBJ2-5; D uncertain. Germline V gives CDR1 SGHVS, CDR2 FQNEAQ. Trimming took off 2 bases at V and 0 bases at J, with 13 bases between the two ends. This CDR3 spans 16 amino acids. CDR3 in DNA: TGTGCCAGCAGCTTATTCGATACTGAGTACCAAGAGACCCAGTACTTC. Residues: CASSLFDTEYQETQYF.

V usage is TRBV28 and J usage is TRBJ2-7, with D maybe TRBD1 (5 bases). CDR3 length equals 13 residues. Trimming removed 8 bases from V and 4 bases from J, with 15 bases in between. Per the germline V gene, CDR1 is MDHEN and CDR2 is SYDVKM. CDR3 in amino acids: CASLDRRVYEQYF. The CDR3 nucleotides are TGTGCCAGCCTCGACAGAAGAGTTTACGAGCAGTACTTC. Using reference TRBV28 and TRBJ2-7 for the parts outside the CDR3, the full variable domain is DVKVTQSSRYLVKRTGEKVFLECVQDMDHENMFWYRQDPGLGLRLIYFSYDVKMKEKGDIPEGYSVSREKKERFSLILESASTNQTSMYLCASLDRRVYEQYFGPGTRLTVT.

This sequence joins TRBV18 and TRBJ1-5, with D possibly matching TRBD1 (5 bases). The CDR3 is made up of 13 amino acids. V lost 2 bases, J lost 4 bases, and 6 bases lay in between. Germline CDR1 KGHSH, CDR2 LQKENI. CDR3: CASSPGANQPQHF. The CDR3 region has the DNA TGTGCCAGCTCACCAGGGGCGAATCAGCCCCAGCATTTT.

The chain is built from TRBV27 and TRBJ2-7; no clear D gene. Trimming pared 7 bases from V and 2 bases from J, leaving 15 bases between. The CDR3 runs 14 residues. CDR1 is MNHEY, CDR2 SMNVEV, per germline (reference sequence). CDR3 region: CASTGKDYPYEQYF. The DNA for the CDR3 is TGTGCCAGCACGGGTAAAGATTACCCCTACGAGCAGTACTTC.

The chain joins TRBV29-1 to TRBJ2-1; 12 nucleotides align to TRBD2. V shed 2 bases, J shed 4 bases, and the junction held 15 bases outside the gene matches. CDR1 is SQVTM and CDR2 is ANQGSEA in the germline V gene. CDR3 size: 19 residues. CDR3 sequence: CSVEHLRLAGVGRYNEQFF. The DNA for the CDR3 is TGCAGCGTTGAACATCTAAGACTAGCGGGAGTGGGTAGATACAATGAGCAGTTCTTC.

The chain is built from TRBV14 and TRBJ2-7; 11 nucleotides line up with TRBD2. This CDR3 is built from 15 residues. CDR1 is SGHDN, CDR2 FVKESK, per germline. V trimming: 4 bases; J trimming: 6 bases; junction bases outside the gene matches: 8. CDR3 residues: CASSPWGLADSEQYF. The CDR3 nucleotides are TGTGCCAGCAGCCCCTGGGGACTAGCGGATAGCGAGCAGTACTTC.

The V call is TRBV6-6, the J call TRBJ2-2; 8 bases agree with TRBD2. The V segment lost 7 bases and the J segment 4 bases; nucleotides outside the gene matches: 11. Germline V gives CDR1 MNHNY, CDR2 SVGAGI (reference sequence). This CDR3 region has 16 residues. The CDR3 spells CASTPRAGALTGELFF. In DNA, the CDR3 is TGTGCCAGCACCCCAAGAGCGGGAGCCCTCACCGGGGAGCTGTTTTTT.

For the CDR3, the DNA is TGTGCCAGCAGCCAAGATCCGGGACAGGAGAATTCACCCCTCCACTTT. Its protein is CASSQDPGQENSPLHF. This rearrangement joins TRBV4-2 to TRBJ1-6, with 8 bases aligning to TRBD1. Germline CDR1 and CDR2: LGHNA and YNFKEQ. The CDR3 consists of 16 residues. V lost 0 bases, J lost 7 bases, and 5 bases stayed unmatched.

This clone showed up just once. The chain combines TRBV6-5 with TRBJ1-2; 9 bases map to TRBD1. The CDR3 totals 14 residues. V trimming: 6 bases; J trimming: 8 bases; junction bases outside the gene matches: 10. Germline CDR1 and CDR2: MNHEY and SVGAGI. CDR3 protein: CASSRSDRGLGYTF. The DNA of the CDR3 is TGTGCCAGCAGCCGTTCTGACAGGGGGTTAGGCTACACCTTC.

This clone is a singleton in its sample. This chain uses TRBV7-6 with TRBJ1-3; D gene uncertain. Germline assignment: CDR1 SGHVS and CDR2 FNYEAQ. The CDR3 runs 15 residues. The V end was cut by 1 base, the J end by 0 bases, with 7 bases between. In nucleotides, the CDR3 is TGTGCCAGCAGCTTAGAGCCGAACTCTGGAAACACCATATATTTT. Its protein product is CASSLEPNSGNTIYF.

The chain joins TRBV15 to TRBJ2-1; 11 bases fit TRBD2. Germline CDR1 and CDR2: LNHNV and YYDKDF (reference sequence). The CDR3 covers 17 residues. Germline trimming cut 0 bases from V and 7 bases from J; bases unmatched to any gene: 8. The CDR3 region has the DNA TGTGCCACCAGCAGAGATAGGGGGCTAGCGGGGGGTAATGAGCAGTTCTTC. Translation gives CATSRDRGLAGGNEQFF. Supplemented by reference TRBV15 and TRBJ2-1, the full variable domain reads DAMVIQNPRYQVTQFGKPVTLSCSQTLNHNVMYWYQQKSSQAPKLLFHYYDKDFNNEADTPDNFQSRRPNTSFCFLDIRSPGLGDTAMYLCATSRDRGLAGGNEQFFGPGTRLTVL.

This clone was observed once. CDR3 sequence reads: CASSWDIDTQYF. The CDR3 bases are TGCGCCAGCAGTTGGGACATAGATACGCAGTATTTT. The rearrangement links TRBV5-1 to TRBJ2-3, with D possibly being TRBD1 (6 bases). Trimming pared 5 bases from V and 5 bases from J, leaving 9 bases between. The germline gives CDR1 SGHRS, CDR2 YFSETQ. This CDR3 has 12 amino acids. Using reference TRBV5-1 and TRBJ2-3 for the parts outside the CDR3, the full variable domain is KAGVTQTPRYLIKTRGQQVTLSCSPISGHRSVSWYQQTPGQGLQFLFEYFSETQRNKGNFPGRFSGRQFSNSRSEMNVSTLELGDSALYLCASSWDIDTQYFGPGTRLTVL.

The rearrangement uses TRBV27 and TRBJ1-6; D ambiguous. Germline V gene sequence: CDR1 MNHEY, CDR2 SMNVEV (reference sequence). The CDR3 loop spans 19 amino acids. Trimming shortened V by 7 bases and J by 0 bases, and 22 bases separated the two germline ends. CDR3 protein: CASNISPCPASSYNSPLHF. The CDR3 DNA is TGTGCCAGCAATATCTCCCCGTGCCCCGCGAGCTCCTATAATTCACCCCTCCACTTT.

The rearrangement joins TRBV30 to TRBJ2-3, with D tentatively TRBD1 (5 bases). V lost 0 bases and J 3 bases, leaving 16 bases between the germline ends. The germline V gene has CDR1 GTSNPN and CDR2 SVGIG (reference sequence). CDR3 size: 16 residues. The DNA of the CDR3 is TGTGCCTGGAGTGTGACAGATACGCGACTGACAGATACGCAGTATTTT. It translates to CAWSVTDTRLTDTQYF.

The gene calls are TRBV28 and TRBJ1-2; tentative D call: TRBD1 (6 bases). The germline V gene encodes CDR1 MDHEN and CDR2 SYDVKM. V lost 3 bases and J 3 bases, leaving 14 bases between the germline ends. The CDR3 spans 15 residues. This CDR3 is CASSFPDSLDYGYTF. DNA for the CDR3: TGTGCCAGCAGTTTCCCGGACAGTCTCGACTATGGCTACACCTTC.

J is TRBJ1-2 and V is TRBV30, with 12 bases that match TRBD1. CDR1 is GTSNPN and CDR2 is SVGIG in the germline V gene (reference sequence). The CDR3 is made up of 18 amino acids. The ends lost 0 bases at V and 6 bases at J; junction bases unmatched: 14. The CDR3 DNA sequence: TGTGCCTGGAGTGTACCTTGGGGACAGGGGGCCCCCGGCCATGGCTACACCTTC. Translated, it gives CAWSVPWGQGAPGHGYTF.

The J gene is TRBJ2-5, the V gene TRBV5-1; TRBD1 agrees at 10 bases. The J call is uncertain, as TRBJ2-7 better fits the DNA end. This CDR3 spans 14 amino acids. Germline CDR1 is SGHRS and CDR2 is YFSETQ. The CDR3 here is CASHRTGGSYEQYF. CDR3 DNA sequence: TGCGCCAGCCACAGGACAGGGGGCTCCTACGAGCAGTACTTC.

The CDR3 DNA reads TGTGCCAGCAGCTTACTAGCTAGGGAGCTGTTTTTT. It yields the protein CASSLLARELFF. V gene TRBV7-2 combines with J gene TRBJ2-2, with D possibly TRBD2 on 5 matching bases. CDR3 size: 12 residues. V lost 2 bases and J lost 9, with 7 bases in between. CDR1 and CDR2 (germline): SGHTA, FQGNSA.

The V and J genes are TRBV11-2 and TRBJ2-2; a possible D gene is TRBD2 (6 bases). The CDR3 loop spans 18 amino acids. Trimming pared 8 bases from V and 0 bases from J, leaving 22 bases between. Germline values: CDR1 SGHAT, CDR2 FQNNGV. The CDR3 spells CASPSPPGLTTNTGELFF. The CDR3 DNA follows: TGTGCCAGCCCATCCCCCCCCGGACTAACGACGAACACCGGGGAGCTGTTTTTT.

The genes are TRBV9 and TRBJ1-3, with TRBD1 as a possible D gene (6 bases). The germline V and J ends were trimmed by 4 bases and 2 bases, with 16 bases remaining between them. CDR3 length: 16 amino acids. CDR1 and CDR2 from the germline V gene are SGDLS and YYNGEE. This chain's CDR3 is CASSPPGGATGNTIYF. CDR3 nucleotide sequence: TGTGCCAGCAGCCCGCCCGGGGGGGCAACTGGAAACACCATATATTTT.

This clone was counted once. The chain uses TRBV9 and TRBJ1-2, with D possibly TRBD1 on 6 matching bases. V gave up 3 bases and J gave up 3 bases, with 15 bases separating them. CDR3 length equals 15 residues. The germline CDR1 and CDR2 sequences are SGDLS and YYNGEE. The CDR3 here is CASSARGHDDYGYTF. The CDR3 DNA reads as TGTGCCAGCAGCGCTAGGGGACACGACGACTATGGCTACACCTTC.

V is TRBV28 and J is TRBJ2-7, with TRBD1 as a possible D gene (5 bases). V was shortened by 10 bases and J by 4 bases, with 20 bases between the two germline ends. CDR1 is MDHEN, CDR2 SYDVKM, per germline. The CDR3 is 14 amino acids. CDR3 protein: CATRLAQGWYEQYF. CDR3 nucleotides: TGTGCCACCCGCCTTGCCCAGGGTTGGTACGAGCAGTACTTC.

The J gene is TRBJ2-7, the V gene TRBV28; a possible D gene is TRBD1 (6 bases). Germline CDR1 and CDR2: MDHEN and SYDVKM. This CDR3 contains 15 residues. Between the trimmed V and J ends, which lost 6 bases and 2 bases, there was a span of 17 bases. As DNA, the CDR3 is TGTGCCAGCAGCCGACAAGGGGGTATAACCTACGAGCAGTACTTC. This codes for CASSRQGGITYEQYF. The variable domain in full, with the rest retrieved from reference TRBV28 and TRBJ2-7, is DVKVTQSSRYLVKRTGEKVFLECVQDMDHENMFWYRQDPGLGLRLIYFSYDVKMKEKGDIPEGYSVSREKKERFSLILESASTNQTSMYLCASSRQGGITYEQYFGPGTRLTVT.

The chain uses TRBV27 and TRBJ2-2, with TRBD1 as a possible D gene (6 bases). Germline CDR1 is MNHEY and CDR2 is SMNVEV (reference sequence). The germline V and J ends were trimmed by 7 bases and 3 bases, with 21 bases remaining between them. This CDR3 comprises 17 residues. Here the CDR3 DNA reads TGTGCCAGCACCCCCTCACGACAGGCGATGTACACCGGGGAGCTGTTTTTT. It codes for CASTPSRQAMYTGELFF.

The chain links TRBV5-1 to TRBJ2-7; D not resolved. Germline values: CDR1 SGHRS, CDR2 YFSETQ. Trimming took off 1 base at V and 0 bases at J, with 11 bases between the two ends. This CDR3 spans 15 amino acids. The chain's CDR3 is CASSLWAGSSYEQYF. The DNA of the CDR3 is TGCGCCAGCAGCTTGTGGGCAGGCAGCTCCTACGAGCAGTACTTC.

The chain's CDR3 is CASSSQRGTNTGELFF. Here the CDR3 DNA reads TGTGCCAGCAGTTCCCAAAGGGGGACGAACACCGGGGAGCTGTTTTTT. The chain employs TRBV7-9 and TRBJ2-2; D perhaps matches TRBD1 (6 bases). This CDR3 has 16 amino acids. Germline V gene sequence: CDR1 SEHNR, CDR2 FQNEAQ (reference sequence). The V gene lost 6 bases and the J gene lost 0 bases, with 14 bases spanning the gap. The entire variable domain, with the rest obtained from reference TRBV7-9 and TRBJ2-2, is as follows: DTGVSQNPRHKITKRGQNVTFRCDPISEHNRLYWYRQTLGQGPEFLTYFQNEAQLEKSRLLSDRFSAERPKGSFSTLEIQRTEQGDSAMYLCASSSQRGTNTGELFFGEGSRLTVL.

The CDR3 bases are TGTGCCAGCAGTTTTCTATCAAGAGAGACCCAGTACTTC. Translating gives CASSFLSRETQYF. The gene calls are TRBV27 and TRBJ2-5; D is ambiguous. The CDR3 totals 13 residues. Trimming took 3 bases from V and 4 from J, leaving 9 bases between them. Germline V gene data show CDR1 as MNHEY and CDR2 as SMNVEV (reference sequence).

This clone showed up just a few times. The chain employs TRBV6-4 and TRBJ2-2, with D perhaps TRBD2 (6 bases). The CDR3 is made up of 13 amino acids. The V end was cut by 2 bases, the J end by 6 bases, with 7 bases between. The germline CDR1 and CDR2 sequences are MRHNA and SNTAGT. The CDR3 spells CASSDGEAGELFF. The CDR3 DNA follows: TGTGCCAGCAGTGACGGGGAGGCCGGGGAGCTGTTTTTT.

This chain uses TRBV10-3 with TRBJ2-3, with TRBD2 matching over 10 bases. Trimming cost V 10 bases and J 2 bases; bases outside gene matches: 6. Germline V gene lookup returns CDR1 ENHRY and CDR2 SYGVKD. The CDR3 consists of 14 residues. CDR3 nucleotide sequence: TGTGCCACTGGACTAGCGGATGACACAGATACGCAGTATTTT. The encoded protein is CATGLADDTDTQYF.

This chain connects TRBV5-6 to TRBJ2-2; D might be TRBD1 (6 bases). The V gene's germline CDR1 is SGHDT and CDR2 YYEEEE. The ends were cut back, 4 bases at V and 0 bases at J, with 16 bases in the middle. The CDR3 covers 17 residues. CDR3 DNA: TGTGCCAGCAGCCTGGGGACCGGGACAACGAACACCGGGGAGCTGTTTTTT. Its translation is CASSLGTGTTNTGELFF.